This T cell receptor beta chain was found in a study of cytomegalovirus exposure and HLA in healthy donors (dated by TCRdb to the late 2010s). Background for the entire study: An earlier analysis of about 530 of the donors reported approximately 280 Gb of sequence data and 95 million to 120 million unique TCR beta sequences obtained from roughly 180 million T cells. Roughly 5 DR-DQ haplotypes were handled as single units for association and clustering, since linkage in the cohort was strong. In an earlier analysis of 550 to 700 of the donors, high-throughput TCR beta sequencing was used to judge whether each TCR beta V gene segment behaved as functional or pseudogenic. The study was designed to test whether signatures of past pathogen exposure could be identified by cataloging public T cell receptors. Using immunosequencing, the study profiled T cell repertoires from some 670 subjects and related those repertoires to cytomegalovirus serostatus. Roughly 300 gigabases of sequencing data and tens of millions of unique TCR sequences were included in an early release covering about 620 HLA-typed donors. Genome-wide SNP genotypes for about three fifths of the 666 donors were used in a later genetic analysis, which treated that subset as a discovery cohort. Both class I and class II loci were covered by HLA typing, at four-digit resolution. The study combined high-throughput TCR immunosequencing, statistical association of individual TCRs with disease status, and machine learning to predict cytomegalovirus infection status. A later analysis re-analyzed previously published TCR beta repertoires from approximately 700 donors and added high-resolution HLA genotyping to study TCR occurrence patterns. In addition to the first cohort of roughly 700 subjects, a separate validation cohort of approximately 110 different subjects was used. Rather than using new phenotypic data, the later analysis identified candidate immune exposures from TCR beta sequences and from how often those sequences occurred across donors. Among the roughly 400 genotyped donors, around 81% belonged to the genetic ancestry cluster associated with self-reported Caucasian donors. Typing coverage differed by locus: A, B, C, DRB1 and DQB1 were typed in roughly 620-640 donors, DQA1 in 500 to 550, DPA1 in around 600, and DPB1 in 472. On average, around 200,000 unique TCR beta nucleotide sequences were sequenced per donor among some 420 genotyped donors of the cohort, with 15% to 20% of those sequences being non-productive. Donor age, sex, ethnicity and CMV serostatus were compiled together with the repertoire data. All discovery cohort repertoires had been generated on a single sequencing platform.

Libraries were prepared through the immunoSEQ multiplex PCR assay. The multiplex PCR relied on a mix of 60 forward primers for TCR Vbeta segments and 13 reverse primers for TCR Jbeta segments. The CDR3 region of rearranged TCR beta genes was amplified from genomic DNA with a multiplex PCR assay. On the Illumina HiSeq System, the amplified TCR beta libraries were sequenced as 87-base-pair reads. The source study handled its data this way. A later analysis counted approximately 84 million unique TCR beta chains across the 600 to 850 repertoires, and 10 million to 11 million of these chains were shared by at least two donors. To remove PCR and sequencing errors, raw reads were error-corrected and collapsed into unique sequences using a nearest-neighbor algorithm that merged closely related sequences. To assign V, D and J gene segments, CDR3 sequences were aligned to IMGT reference sequences. Each retained sequence needed at least a six-nucleotide match to both a V gene segment and a J gene segment. Rearrangements were called productive when the CDR3 lacked stop codons and stayed in frame with V and J; all others were non-productive. CDR3 was defined by IMGT convention, running from the second conserved V-encoded cysteine to the conserved J-encoded phenylalanine. The earlier analysis of 500 to 750 of the donors excluded any sequence lacking an unambiguous match to a single V gene segment. An earlier analysis of 450 to 650 of the donors called V segments functional above 56.7% productive rearrangements and segregating when the between-donor standard deviation exceeded 5%. To diagnose cytomegalovirus status from the catalog of TCR beta chain sequences, a statistical classification framework was built. A later analysis assigned V and J genes by comparing TCR nucleotide sequences with IMGT/GENE-DB human TR gene sequences. The TCRdist pipeline was used in a later analysis to assign CDR3 sequences and most-parsimonious VDJ recombination scenarios. In a later analysis, every TCR beta chain was defined by the combination of its CDR3 amino acid sequence and its V-gene family, and reads without a unique V-gene family were dropped. As a way to deal with suspected cross-contamination and a sequencing artifact, a later analysis dropped hundreds of nucleotide sequences that were highly shared and had low generation probability. For each public chain, a later analysis derived a clonal expansion index from normalized ranks of inferred template counts within each repertoire. In a later analysis, generation probabilities were computed using a VDJ recombination model fitted to out-of-frame rearrangements, and the results were checked against IGoR. In a later analysis, TCR-TCR, TCR-HLA and TCR-CMV co-occurrence was scored with hypergeometric tests, and a repertoire-size bias correction was applied to TCR pairs. False discovery rates were estimated in a later analysis by permuting HLA or CMV assignments 20 times. A later analysis grouped co-occurring TCRs with DBSCAN, adding TCRdist sequence similarity when clustering within HLA-allele-positive subsets. Repertoires with fewer than 30,000 or more than 120,000 public chains were left out of co-occurrence clustering, as were about 5 repertoires with anomalous nucleotide sharing. TCRdb re-hosts the immuneACCESS table, in-frame sequences only. Its copies lack some clones; in the studies checked, an unresolved V gene accounts for under half of them, and the cause for the rest is not known. The V and J calls and clone size are taken from that table; D and trimming were inferred from the DNA. The sample's records list roughly 120,000 clones. Together, the top ten hold roughly 1% of the sample.

The cohort consisted of 650 to 850 healthy bone marrow donors. At the time of sampling, every cohort member was nominally healthy, though immune exposures that went unrecorded were likely present. The donor tested CMV seronegative and was one of the 352 seronegative cohort members. A peripheral blood sample was provided by each donor, and peripheral blood mononuclear cells were used for TCR beta sequencing. Genomic DNA was extracted from the blood cell samples with the Qiagen DNeasy Blood Extraction Kit. At the junction V is shortened by 4 bases and J by 7 bases; bases outside the gene matches: 7. CDR1 and CDR2, looked up from the germline V gene (reference sequence), are LNHDA and SQIVND. From cysteine to phenylalanine, the CDR3 is 14 amino acids long. The kept DNA is CDR3 alone, 42 bases in frame from the first base. The paper's findings and limits, for the study overall: A further reported finding was that TCR beta sequences accurately predicted the HLA-A and HLA-B alleles for most subjects in the first cohort. Across donors, most TCR sequences were observed very rarely, whereas some public TCRs were present in many individuals. In vitro tests confirmed that a few of the cytomegalovirus-associated TCR beta chains recognize cytomegalovirus antigens. Only TCR beta chains were sequenced in this cohort, and the absence of alpha or paired-chain data limited detectable features. The study gave a list of over 150 TCR beta chains associated with cytomegalovirus. In a later analysis, most CMV-associated TCR beta chains were found to appear HLA-restricted, with HLA associations seemingly driven largely by CMV exposure. In a later analysis, HLA-associated TCR beta chains showed more clonal expansion and lower generation probabilities than non-associated chains that were equally common. Some IMGT-functional V segments, including TRBV6-2 and TRBV6-3, could not be distinguished by the 87-base-pair reads and were therefore excluded. A cluster of highly shared sequence variants was judged likely to represent a technical artifact of the sequencing pipeline. HLA typing was unavailable for some donors at each locus, so association tests used only the typed subset. Linkage disequilibrium might explain the correlated functional status among segregating V segments, but an unknown experimental factor could not be ruled out. An earlier analysis of some 560 of the donors showed that most TCR beta V segments appeared in productive rearrangements either about 87% or about 30% of the time, which broadly matched IMGT annotations. The authors suggested that the approach could potentially be extended to other disease states and immunological phenotypes. In a later analysis, TCR association rates were found to vary across HLA loci, with the most associated TCRs seen for DRB1 alleles and the fewest for HLA-C alleles. When HLA alleles, especially DR and DQ, strongly co-occurred, TCR associations were difficult to assign to individual alleles. The classifier was reported to diagnose cytomegalovirus status with high specificity and sensitivity in both the original and validation cohorts. Roughly uniform sequencing depth across donors was assumed in presence/absence analyses, although this assumption may not hold. In a later analysis, some 17,000 TCR beta sequences were associated with specific HLA alleles at a false discovery rate of 0.05. V-gene and J-gene trimming of TCR beta chains was associated with a missense DCLRE1C variant in a later genetic analysis, and the association was replicated in an independent cohort. CMV serostatus was the only immune exposure information available for the cohort. Because counts were too low, about 18 rarely observed V segments, including chromosome 9 orphons, were excluded from the earlier analysis of around 590 of the donors. Several of the top co-occurrence clusters appeared to be linked to parvovirus B19, influenza, CMV and Epstein-Barr virus, according to a later analysis. Compared with the roughly 700-donor mean, donors in an Asian-associated ancestry cluster had fewer N-insertions in productive TCRs, according to a later genetic analysis.

In regard to this clone: Its cognate antigen has yet to be identified.

The sample comprised PBMCs. The chain employs TRBV19 and TRBJ2-7, and 10 junctional nucleotides match TRBD2. This TCR was sampled from a young man in good health and CMV-seronegative. CDR3 sequence: CASSTQRGGREQYF. The nucleotides read TGTGCCAGTAGTACTCAGCGGGGGGGGAGAGAGCAGTACTTC.